This TCR beta chain was found in a study of T cells in localized non-small cell lung cancer. CDR1 is SNHLY and CDR2 is FYNNEI in the germline V gene. The V gene lost 11 bases and the J gene lost 2 bases, with 17 bases spanning the gap. The CDR3 runs to 14 residues. Sequenced by immunoSEQ multiplex PCR; TCRdb stores in-frame clones only, minus some. The table records around 140,000 clones, about 90% of them present only once. This sequence joins TRBV2 and TRBJ2-3; weak D call: TRBD2 (5 bases). The TCR sequence derives from a female donor aged 60 or older with stage I lung adenocarcinoma. Sequenced here: peripheral blood, sampled before any cancer treatment. CDR3 amino acids: CAGNRGSSTDTQYF. CDR3 DNA sequence: TGTGCCGGCAACCGCGGGTCTTCCACAGATACGCAGTATTTT.